A selection of T cell receptor beta chains follows, all from one sample in a study of cytomegalovirus exposure and HLA in healthy donors. Clones were sequenced by immunoSEQ multiplex PCR, and TCRdb holds only the in-frame ones, with some missing. The top ten clones hold approximately 1.4% of a sample with some 57,000 clones, roughly nine tenths of them seen once. Sequencing was carried out using PBMCs. These receptors were collected from a man in his thirties or forties in good health and CMV-seropositive. Both conserved end residues are part of each CDR3. Each record gives: clone size, D gene, J gene, V gene, CDR3 protein, CDR3 DNA. The D gene is left open where the match is weak. A clone size is listed for some rows: how often the clone was seen (once, few, many), or a class if it is expanded.

.	.	TRBJ2-3	TRBV10-1	CASSGRASTDTQYF	TGCGCCAGCAGTGGGCGGGCCTCGACAGATACGCAGTATTTT
.	TRBD2	TRBJ2-1	TRBV6-6	CASISGTSGRNEQFF	TGTGCCAGCATTTCCGGGACTAGCGGGAGAAATGAGCAGTTCTTC
.	TRBD1	TRBJ1-2	TRBV5-1	CASSLAAGGVYGYTF	TGCGCCAGCAGCTTGGCAGCAGGGGGCGTCTATGGCTACACCTTC
.	TRBD1	TRBJ1-4	TRBV7-9	CASRPRDSNEKLFF	TGTGCCAGCAGACCACGGGACAGCAATGAAAAACTGTTTTTT
.	.	TRBJ2-7	TRBV28	CASSLQGWSYEQYF	TGTGCCAGCAGTTTACAGGGTTGGAGCTACGAGCAGTACTTC
.	TRBD1	TRBJ1-2	TRBV6-1	CASTVGQGGFYGYTF	TGTGCCAGCACCGTAGGACAGGGAGGTTTCTATGGCTACACCTTC
.	TRBD2	TRBJ2-1	TRBV5-6	CASSFNPGGPGNEQFF	TGTGCCAGCAGCTTTAACCCGGGAGGGCCGGGCAATGAGCAGTTCTTC
.	.	TRBJ2-7	TRBV29-1	CSVETEIYEQYF	TGCAGCGTGGAGACAGAAATATACGAGCAGTACTTC
.	.	TRBJ2-1	TRBV7-7	CASSPGLLSSYNEQFF	TGTGCTAGCAGCCCTGGACTCTTGAGCTCCTACAATGAGCAGTTCTTC
.	.	TRBJ2-1	TRBV5-1	CASSLGASDHNEQFF	TGCGCCAGCAGCTTGGGGGCTAGCGATCACAATGAGCAGTTCTTC
.	.	TRBJ2-7	TRBV25-1	CASSALSRGSSYEQYF	TGTGCCAGCAGTGCCCTCTCCCGCGGATCGTCCTACGAGCAGTACTTC
once	.	TRBJ2-3	TRBV5-1	CASSSEDWRGDTQYF	TGCGCCAGCAGCTCTGAGGACTGGAGAGGAGATACGCAGTATTTT
.	TRBD2	TRBJ2-7	TRBV5-1	CASSLRLAGAYEQYF	TGCGCCAGCAGCTTAAGACTAGCGGGAGCCTACGAGCAGTACTTC
.	.	TRBJ1-1	TRBV9	CASSARTGLNTEAFF	TGTGCCAGCAGCGCACGTACAGGGCTGAACACTGAAGCTTTCTTT
.	.	TRBJ1-5	TRBV19	CASRETPNQPQHF	TGTGCCAGTAGAGAGACTCCCAATCAGCCCCAGCATTTT
.	.	TRBJ2-7	TRBV14	CASSQAGWEDSYEQYF	TGTGCCAGCAGCCAAGCGGGGTGGGAGGACTCCTACGAGCAGTACTTC
.	TRBD1	TRBJ1-4	TRBV28	CASSFRDRVGEKLFF	TGTGCCAGCAGTTTTAGGGACAGGGTTGGTGAAAAACTGTTTTTT
.	.	TRBJ2-7	TRBV5-1	CASSLVGAEQYF	TGCGCCAGCAGCTTGGTGGGGGCCGAGCAGTACTTC
once	TRBD2	TRBJ2-3	TRBV6-6	CASRSGRDYTDTQYF	TGTGCCAGCAGGAGCGGGAGGGATTACACAGATACGCAGTATTTT
.	TRBD1	TRBJ1-4	TRBV28	CASSFRQGGEKLFF	TGTGCCAGCAGTTTCCGACAGGGCGGTGAAAAACTGTTTTTT
once	TRBD1	TRBJ2-1	TRBV7-2	CASSPYRDREIYEQFF	TGTGCCAGCAGCCCATACCGGGACAGGGAAATTTATGAGCAGTTCTTC
medium-sized	TRBD1	TRBJ1-1	TRBV7-2	CASSLVHRGLNTEAFF	TGTGCCAGCAGCTTAGTCCACAGGGGCCTGAACACTGAAGCTTTCTTT
medium-sized	.	TRBJ2-3	TRBV25-1	CASSELDGVPRADTQYF	TGTGCCAGCAGTGAATTGGATGGCGTACCTAGAGCAGATACGCAGTATTTT
.	TRBD1	TRBJ2-7	TRBV19	CASSIGDRTGYEQYF	TGTGCCAGTAGTATAGGGGACAGGACCGGCTACGAGCAGTACTTC
few	.	TRBJ1-1	TRBV6-5	CASSYGQGPGTEAFF	TGTGCCAGCAGTTACGGGCAGGGGCCGGGCACTGAAGCTTTCTTT
.	.	TRBJ1-3	TRBV6-1	CASSSSTVGNTIYF	TGTGCCAGCAGTTCTTCTACGGTGGGAAACACCATATATTTT
.	.	TRBJ2-7	TRBV7-2	CASSLSQDSPYEQYF	TGTGCCAGCAGCTTAAGTCAGGACTCTCCCTACGAGCAGTACTTC
.	TRBD2	TRBJ2-3	TRBV5-1	CASSTSADTQYF	TGCGCCAGCAGCACTAGCGCGGATACGCAGTATTTT
.	.	TRBJ1-6	TRBV19	CASSVIPDRHYNSPLHF	TGTGCCAGTAGTGTTATACCAGATCGTCACTATAATTCACCCCTCCACTTT
.	.	TRBJ2-7	TRBV28	CASTRLQGYEQYF	TGTGCCAGCACCCGCCTACAGGGCTACGAGCAGTACTTC
.	TRBD1	TRBJ1-1	TRBV5-1	CASSSGPGTGMNTEAFF	TGCGCCAGCAGCTCGGGTCCCGGGACAGGCATGAACACTGAAGCTTTCTTT
.	.	TRBJ1-3	TRBV6-5	CASSLAGGGNTIYF	TGTGCCAGCAGCCTAGCGGGGGGTGGAAACACCATATATTTT
.	.	TRBJ1-1	TRBV7-9	CASSTSRGVNTEAFF	TGTGCCAGCAGCACCTCTCGGGGGGTGAACACTGAAGCTTTCTTT
.	.	TRBJ2-5	TRBV28	CASSLLGGLQETQYF	TGTGCCAGCAGTTTACTTGGCGGGTTACAAGAGACCCAGTACTTC
.	TRBD1	TRBJ1-6	TRBV28	CATRTGNNSPLHF	TGTGCCACCCGGACAGGGAATAATTCACCCCTCCACTTT
.	TRBD1	TRBJ1-5	TRBV30	CAWGQENQPQHF	TGTGCCTGGGGACAGGAGAATCAGCCCCAGCATTTT
once	TRBD2	TRBJ2-7	TRBV6-6	CASSQAGLNYEQYF	TGTGCCAGCAGTCAAGCGGGATTAAACTACGAGCAGTACTTC
.	TRBD2	TRBJ2-5	TRBV6-1	CASSGTSEETQYF	TGTGCCAGCAGTGGAACTAGCGAAGAGACCCAGTACTTC
once	.	TRBJ1-4	TRBV6-5	CASSRERGEKLFF	TGTGCCAGCAGCAGGGAACGGGGGGAAAAACTGTTTTTT
.	TRBD2	TRBJ2-3	TRBV4-3	CASSQDLRRASGSTDTQYF	TGCGCCAGCAGCCAAGATCTCCGTCGGGCTAGCGGGAGTACAGATACGCAGTATTTT